These 12 T cell receptor beta chains were sequenced from one sample in a study of glioma-infiltrating T cells (dated by TCRdb to between 2015 and 2016). Data came from an Illumina MiSeq. TCR alpha and beta CDR3 regions were amplified with the iRepertoire nested amplicon-rescue multiplex PCR (arm-PCR) platform from RNA. The public reads were reanalyzed by TCRdb: fastp trimming at Q25, MiXCR alignment, in-frame beta chains only. Identical CDR3 protein sequences are pooled into one entry, listed with their most common genes and DNA. The sample includes approximately 190,000 distinct CDR3 sequences, with more than 25% observed a single time. Roughly 21% of the sample rests with the top ten. Sample: glioma tissue, nonneoplastic brain tissue, or PBMCs (not recorded which). All receptors derive from a human donor with low-grade glioma or glioblastoma, undergoing nonglioma brain surgery, or in good health (not recorded which).

V usage is TRBV4-2 and J usage is TRBJ2-3, with D tentatively TRBD2 (5 bases). The CDR3 sequence is 16 residues long. Per germline, CDR1 LGHNA and CDR2 YNFKEQ. Trimming shortened V by 0 bases and J by 0 bases, and 10 bases separated the two germline ends. The chain's CDR3 is CASSQDWTGSTDTQYF. CDR3 bases: TGTGCCAGCAGCCAAGATTGGACTGGGAGCACAGATACGCAGTATTTT.

Ten or more counts support this clonotype. The chain couples TRBV27 to TRBJ1-5; D gene uncertain. The V end lost 0 bases, the J end lost 3 bases, and 6 bases lay between the germline ends. The CDR3 is 14 amino acids. Per germline, CDR1 MNHEY and CDR2 SMNVEV (reference sequence). In DNA, the CDR3 is TGTGCCAGCAGTTTATCGGGTTACAATCAGCCCCAGCATTTT. It codes for CASSLSGYNQPQHF.

With respect to this clonotype: A much larger clone differs by one base, so this may be a read error. The genes are TRBV7-9 and TRBJ2-2, with D uncertain. Germline V lookup: CDR1 SEHNR, CDR2 FQNEAQ (reference sequence). The CDR3 totals 16 residues. CDR3 nucleotides: TGCGCCAGCAGCCAAGATCCCCATGGGGACACCGGGGAGCTGTTTTTT. It specifies CASSQDPHGDTGELFF.

This chain links TRBV20-1 with TRBJ1-2; D possibly corresponds to TRBD1 (6 bases). Looked up from germline, CDR1 is DFQATT and CDR2 is SNEGSKA (reference sequence). V was pared by 5 bases and J by 5 bases, with 21 bases between. The CDR3 loop spans 15 amino acids. CDR3 sequence (DNA): TGCAGTGCTCTAACCCGACACGACGGGACATATGGCTACACCTTC. Amino acids: CSALTRHDGTYGYTF.

This clonotype was detected ten times or more. The chain joins TRBV4-3 to TRBJ2-3; maybe TRBD1 (6 bases). This CDR3 comprises 14 residues. Per germline, CDR1 LGHNA and CDR2 YSLEER. The V end was cut by 6 bases, the J end by 2 bases, with 12 bases between. CDR3 sequence reads: CASRQGPATDTQYF. CDR3 bases: TGCGCCAGCAGACAGGGACCGGCCACAGATACGCAGTATTTT.

This clonotype was observed a handful of times. The chain combines TRBV19 with TRBJ2-1; 9 bases match TRBD2. Germline V lookup: CDR1 LNHDA, CDR2 SQIVND (reference sequence). V lost 7 bases to trimming and J lost 2 bases; unmatched junction nucleotides: 6. This CDR3 has 15 amino acids. CDR3 nucleotide sequence: TGTGCCAGTATCGGCGGGAGGGAAACCTACAATGAGCAGTTCTTC. Its translation is CASIGGRETYNEQFF.

This clonotype was seen many times. This rearrangement joins TRBV7-3 to TRBJ2-1, with 8 positions matching TRBD2. Germline V CDR1 and CDR2: SGHTA, FQGTGA. V dropped 5 bases and J dropped 0; count of bases not matched to a gene: 3. CDR3 length equals 15 residues. The CDR3 loop is CASSTSGNSYNEQFF. The CDR3 DNA reads TGTGCCAGCAGCACTAGCGGAAACTCCTACAATGAGCAGTTCTTC.

This clonotype was detected many times. The gene calls are TRBV6-2 or TRBV6-3 and TRBJ2-1, with D possibly called TRBD1 or TRBD2 (5 bases each). V was shortened by 0 bases and J by 6 bases, with 9 bases between the two germline ends. Germline lookup yields CDR1 MNHEY and CDR2 SVGEGT. CDR3 size: 14 residues. The CDR3 bases are TGTGCCAGCAGTTACTCGGGGACCCTCAATGAGCAGTTCTTC. Its protein product is CASSYSGTLNEQFF.

This clonotype came up many times. The chain uses TRBV7-2 and TRBJ2-3; D possibly corresponds to TRBD1 (6 bases). The CDR3 length is 15 residues. Germline CDR1 reads SGHTA; CDR2 reads FQGNSA. V was trimmed by 2 bases and J by 3 bases, leaving 12 bases between them. This CDR3 reads CASSLRGIATDTQYF. The CDR3 DNA sequence: TGTGCCAGCAGCTTAAGGGGGATAGCGACAGATACGCAGTATTTT.

This clonotype was picked up many times. The gene calls are TRBV20-1 and TRBJ1-4; tentative D call: TRBD1 (5 bases). Trimming left V 5 bases short and J 0 bases short, with 13 bases between. Looked up from germline, CDR1 is DFQATT and CDR2 is SNEGSKA (reference sequence). The CDR3 runs to 15 residues. CDR3 loop: CSAEGTGATNEKLFF. The CDR3 nucleotides are TGCAGTGCTGAGGGGACGGGAGCAACTAATGAAAAACTGTTTTTT.

The genes are TRBV29-1 and TRBJ1-1; no reliable D call. In germline, CDR1 is SQVTM, CDR2 ANQGSEA. V lost 4 bases and J lost 0, with 15 bases in between. The CDR3 length is 15 residues. The CDR3 sequence: CSVGVSYPMNTEAFF. The CDR3 coding sequence is TGCAGCGTTGGCGTATCTTACCCCATGAACACTGAAGCTTTCTTT.

On this clonotype itself: At one end, the junction sequence differs from germline, possibly due to a read error. The chain uses TRBV20-1 and TRBJ2-5, with 8 bases that match TRBD2. In germline, CDR1 is DFQATT, CDR2 SNEGSKA (reference sequence). The CDR3 is 15 amino acids. The DNA of the CDR3 is TGCAGTGCTCAGACTAACGGGAGGGTCCAAGAGACCAAGTACTTC. Protein sequence: CSAQTNGRVQETKYF.